This T cell receptor beta chain derives from a study of blood T cell repertoires in COVID-19 (TCRdb year 2020). About the study as a whole: Samples covering the acute and convalescent phases of COVID-19 were provided by collaborators in the United States, Italy and Spain. A freely available public database, intended as a resource for researchers studying the immune response to SARS-CoV-2, is where the repertoires were released. The dataset comprised deeply sampled blood TCRbeta repertoires from subjects exposed to, actively infected with, or recovered from COVID-19. Sample metadata almost always included a de-identified subject ID, COVID-19 status, age in years and sex. Where available, HLA class I and class II types were taken from metadata supplied by the sample provider and were not determined by assay-based typing. Samples came from the ongoing ImmuneRACE study (first 160 participants) plus 1,254 subjects from 6 global collaborators. The material from the prospective study consisted of cDNA or gDNA derived from T cells, B-cell-depleted T cells, or PBMCs. Study-wide conclusions, independent of this receptor: How much clinical and demographic metadata was included differed by source and by participant, and the metadata was provided uncurated.

Whole blood was collected in K2EDTA tubes by collaborating institutions according to the institutions' own protocols. Collaborator samples were shipped for TCRbeta analysis as frozen whole blood, isolated PBMCs, or DNA extracted from either sample type. TCRbeta CDR3 regions were amplified from genomic DNA using the immunoSEQ Assay, a bias-controlled multiplex PCR. From the authors' description of their analysis: Within the assay, amplification of reference gene primers was used to estimate how many nucleated cells each sample contained. To quantify the absolute abundance of each unique TCRbeta CDR3 rearrangement, sequence reads were collapsed and filtered. For each sample, productive Simpson clonality was calculated as the square root of Simpson's diversity index over productive rearrangements. TCRdb limited this immuneACCESS table to in-frame rearrangements with V and J called. A share of clones is missing; checked studies link under half to unresolved V genes, and the rest is unexplained. The DNA was the basis for D and trimming; V, J and clone size are from that table. In all, the sample holds 250,000 to 350,000 clones, and roughly 88% of those were seen once. Under 4.5% of the sample belongs to the ten largest clones.

The CDR3 sequence holds 15 residues, the cysteine and phenylalanine included. The kept DNA is CDR3 alone, 45 bases in frame from the first base. Trimmed from V: 6 bases; trimmed from J: 0 bases; junction bases lacking a gene match: 10. The germline V gene supplies CDR1 SQVTM and CDR2 ANQGSEA. Worth noting for this clone: There is no known antigen for this receptor. No base-level quality is on record; no much larger clone is a single base apart.

The sample consisted of peripheral blood. Recombination connected TRBV29-1 to TRBJ1-1; TRBD1 aligns with 7 central bases. This clonotype originated in a woman between 45 and 65 years old with active or convalescent COVID-19. The CDR3: CSVQPGTDLNTEAFF. The sequenced DNA: TGCAGCGTACAACCCGGGACAGACTTGAACACTGAAGCTTTCTTT. Beyond the CDR3, the reference TRBV29-1 and TRBJ1-1 genes provide the residues; the full variable domain reads: SAVISQKPSRDICQRGTSLTIQCQVDSQVTMMFWYRQQPGQSLTLIATANQGSEATYESGFVIDKFPISRPNLTFSTLTVSNMSPEDSSIYLCSVQPGTDLNTEAFFGQGTRLTVV.